What follows are 2 T cell receptor beta chains derived from one specimen sequenced in a study of T cells in Graves' hyperthyroidism and ophthalmopathy. Researchers amplified the TCR beta CDR3 regions from RNA transcripts. The TCR CDR3 first-round RT-PCR relied on the HTBI primer set. TCRdb reanalysed the multiplex PCR reads using MiXCR and keeps one entry per CDR3 protein. The sample holds approximately 600,000 distinct CDR3 sequences, around 20% seen once. Specimen: blood. Receptor source: a man in his thirties or forties with Graves' ophthalmopathy.

This clonotype was counted a few times. The J gene is TRBJ1-2, the V gene TRBV7-2; D gene unclear. The CDR3 runs to 13 residues. Germline CDR1 is SGHTA and CDR2 is FQGNSA. The V end was cut by 4 bases, the J end by 2 bases, with 8 bases between. CDR3 nucleotides: TGTGCCAGCAGCTACACAAGGAACTATGGCTACACCTTC. It codes for CASSYTRNYGYTF.

In its sample, this clonotype was seen many times. J is TRBJ2-5 and V is TRBV20-1; 8 bases are a match to TRBD2. Trimming at V came to 0 bases and at J to 4 bases, leaving 4 bases not matched to a gene. CDR1 and CDR2 from the germline V gene are DFQATT and SNEGSKA (reference sequence). The CDR3 contains 14 residues. This CDR3 reads CSARDLGGAETQYF. Written as DNA, the CDR3 is TGCAGTGCTAGAGATCTCGGGGGGGCAGAGACCCAGTACTTC.